The 4 T cell receptor beta chains below all came from one sample that was sequenced in a study of control samples from healthy donors and cancer patients. The table came from immunoSEQ multiplex PCR; TCRdb's copy has only in-frame clones and leaves some out. The sample has around 140,000 clones, about 90% seen once. Sequencing used blood. Receptors originate from a man under 40 in good health.

This clone was detected only once. This may be a read error: a much more frequent sequence differs by one nucleotide. The chain couples TRBV5-5 to TRBJ1-2, with a weak D call TRBD1 (5 bases). V shed 3 bases and J shed 3 bases, with 9 bases lying between them. The length of the CDR3 is 13 residues. The germline CDR1 and CDR2 sequences are SGHKS and YYEKEE (reference sequence). This CDR3 reads CASSSGEDYGYTF. The CDR3 DNA sequence: TGTGCCAGCAGCTCGGGGGAAGACTATGGCTACACCTTC.

The V call is TRBV5-8, the J call TRBJ1-4, with no clear D. The germline V gene encodes CDR1 SGHTS and CDR2 YDEGEE. V was trimmed by 3 bases and J by 0 bases, leaving 9 bases between them. The CDR3 is 15 residues long. CDR3 sequence (DNA): TGTGCCAGCAGCTCCGGAGGATCAACTAATGAAAAACTGTTTTTT. This gives the protein CASSSGGSTNEKLFF. Together with reference TRBV5-8 and TRBJ1-4, the CDR3 gives the full variable domain: EAGVTQSPTHLIKTRGQQATLRCSPISGHTSVYWYQQALGLGLQFLLWYDEGEERNRGNFPPRFSGRQFPNYSSELNVNALELEDSALYLCASSSGGSTNEKLFFGSGTQLSVL.

This clone showed up just once. The gene calls are TRBV19 and TRBJ1-6; 11 bases are a match to TRBD1. Germline V gives CDR1 LNHDA, CDR2 SQIVND (reference sequence). The J segment lost 4 bases and the V segment lost 5 bases, leaving 4 bases of the junction unmatched. The length of the CDR3 is 16 residues. CDR3 sequence: CASSFRDRGYNSPLHF. Here the CDR3 DNA reads TGTGCCAGTAGTTTCCGGGACAGGGGGTATAATTCACCCCTCCACTTT.

The chain couples TRBV28 to TRBJ1-4, with TRBD1 matching 9 bases. The CDR3 is 14 residues long. With 6 bases clipped from V and 7 bases from J, the junction kept 6 bases outside the gene matches. Germline CDR1 MDHEN, CDR2 SYDVKM. CDR3 sequence: CASSLGGQGEKLFF. In DNA, the CDR3 is TGTGCCAGCAGCCTAGGGGGACAGGGTGAAAAACTGTTTTTT.